A single sample gave rise to the 9 T cell receptor beta chains below, sequenced in a study of early T cells in non-severe SARS-CoV-2 infection. TCRdb used MiXCR to reprocess the 5' RACE reads, holding one entry per CDR3 protein. The sample has fewer than 60,000 distinct CDR3 sequences; around 10% are singletons. The source was whole blood, collected at baseline. The receptor set was obtained from an adult who was a healthcare worker with PCR-confirmed SARS-CoV-2 infection or an uninfected control (not recorded which).

CDR3 bases: TGCAGCGTGGACAGGGGGCGAGAGACCCAGTACTTC. Translation gives CSVDRGRETQYF. V is TRBV29-1 and J is TRBJ2-5; 11 bases agree with TRBD1. The V segment lost 6 bases and the J segment 4 bases; nucleotides outside the gene matches: 1. Per germline, CDR1 SQVTM and CDR2 ANQGSEA. This CDR3 has 12 residues.

This chain uses TRBV5-4 with TRBJ1-2; tentatively, D is TRBD1 (5 bases). Germline V gives CDR1 SGHNT, CDR2 YYREEE (reference sequence). Trimming stripped 0 bases from V and 4 bases from J, with 10 bases between. CDR3 size: 14 residues. The CDR3, as DNA: TGTGCCAGCAGCTTGGGAGGGACCGTCTATGGCTACACCTTC. This sequence encodes CASSLGGTVYGYTF.

The gene calls are TRBV7-9 and TRBJ2-7; 10 nucleotides agree with TRBD1. Losses at the gene ends were 5 bases for V and 3 bases for J; bases not matched to a gene: 7. The CDR3 sequence is 15 residues long. The germline gives CDR1 SEHNR, CDR2 FQNEAQ (reference sequence). The CDR3 DNA follows: TGTGCCAGCAGCCCCCCTGGGACAGGGGACTACGAGCAGTACTTC. This gives the protein CASSPPGTGDYEQYF.

This clonotype was seen many times. The chain couples TRBV2 to TRBJ1-2, with 9 nucleotides matching TRBD1. Per germline, CDR1 SNHLY and CDR2 FYNNEI. The CDR3 has 13 residues. After removal of 7 bases from V and 7 bases from J, the junction contained 7 bases not matched to a gene. CDR3 nucleotides: TGTGCCAGCAAAACAGGGGGCGCAGGTGGCTACACCTTC. This sequence encodes CASKTGGAGGYTF.

The V call is TRBV13, the J call TRBJ1-4; 9 positions agree with TRBD1. CDR1 and CDR2 from the germline V gene are PRHDT and FYEKMQ (reference sequence). This CDR3 comprises 15 residues. The V gene end was trimmed by 6 bases and the J gene end by 8 bases; junction bases not matched to a gene: 10. Here the CDR3 reads CASRRPGQGEEKLFF. The CDR3 nucleotides are TGTGCCAGCAGACGACCGGGACAGGGAGAGGAAAAACTGTTTTTT.

V gene TRBV7-2 combines with J gene TRBJ2-6; 9 nucleotides line up with TRBD1. Per germline, CDR1 SGHTA and CDR2 FQGNSA. The CDR3 runs to 16 residues. The trim removed 5 bases at V and 2 bases at J, leaving 4 bases unmatched. The CDR3 is CASSARQGAGANVLTF. The CDR3 region has the DNA TGTGCCAGCAGCGCCAGACAGGGGGCTGGGGCCAACGTCCTGACTTTC.

In nucleotides, the CDR3 is TGTGCCAGCAGCTTAGGCCGCCCGGGACCTGATAATTCACCCCTCCACTTT. Translated, it gives CASSLGRPGPDNSPLHF. The genes are TRBV7-8 and TRBJ1-6; a weak D match, TRBD1 (5 bases). This CDR3 is built from 17 residues. V lost 1 base, J lost 5 bases, and 15 bases lay in between. Germline-derived CDR1 and CDR2 are SGHVS and FQNEAQ.

In its sample, this clonotype was seen a few times. The chain is built from TRBV19 and TRBJ2-1, with 7 bases fitting TRBD1. Trimming removed 5 bases from V and 6 bases from J; junction bases left unmatched: 10. The CDR3 extends over 15 amino acids. Per the germline V gene, CDR1 is LNHDA and CDR2 is SQIVND (reference sequence). The CDR3 reads CASSSPGQSINEQFF. As DNA, the CDR3 is TGTGCCAGTAGTTCACCGGGACAGTCTATCAATGAGCAGTTCTTC.

J is TRBJ1-4 and V is TRBV11-2, with TRBD1 identical over 8 bases. Looked up from germline, CDR1 is SGHAT and CDR2 is FQNNGV. V lost 5 bases, J lost 7 bases, and 9 bases stayed unmatched. This CDR3 is built from 15 residues. The CDR3 loop is CASSPATGGREKLFF. Written as DNA, the CDR3 is TGTGCCAGCAGCCCCGCCACAGGGGGGCGTGAAAAACTGTTTTTT.